A selection of T cell receptor beta chains follows, all from one sample in a study of T cells after yellow fever vaccination. Via MiXCR, TCRdb re-called the 5' RACE reads, giving one row per CDR3 protein. The sample has around 53,000 distinct CDR3 sequences; 6.5% to 8.5% are singletons. Sequencing used CD8+ T cells not binding an NS4B(214-222) dextramer, sorted from PBMCs, obtained approximately 47 days after the first yellow fever vaccination. These TCRs come from a young man who received the YFV17D yellow fever vaccine. Each CDR3 is given with its conserved first and last residue. The order of the fields is D gene, J gene, V gene, clone size, CDR3 DNA, CDR3 protein. D genes are given only for firm matches. The listing skips clone size in some rows; elsewhere it reads once, few, many or a size class.

d_call: -; j_call: TRBJ1-6; v_call: TRBV5-4; clone_size: few; cdr3_nt: TGTGCCAGCAGCCCCGGGTTGGAACACGGTTTTTCCCTCCACTTT; cdr3_aa: CASSPGLEHGFSLHF
d_call: -; j_call: TRBJ2-5; v_call: TRBV3-1; clone_size: -; cdr3_nt: TGTGCCAGCAGCCACACAAGGGGGGGAGGACTATGGGAGACCCAGTACTTC; cdr3_aa: CASSHTRGGGLWETQYF
d_call: TRBD2; j_call: TRBJ2-7; v_call: TRBV7-2; clone_size: -; cdr3_nt: TGTGCCAGCAGCTCGTACCATCTAGCGGGGGGCTACGAGCAGTACTTC; cdr3_aa: CASSSYHLAGGYEQYF
d_call: TRBD1; j_call: TRBJ2-7; v_call: TRBV30; clone_size: many; cdr3_nt: TGTGCCTGGACTCCCCTCCGGGACAGGGACTACGAGCAGTACTTC; cdr3_aa: CAWTPLRDRDYEQYF
d_call: TRBD1; j_call: TRBJ2-7; v_call: TRBV4-2; clone_size: few; cdr3_nt: TGTGCCAGCAGCCAAGACAGGACAGGGCCAGATGACGAGCAGTACTTC; cdr3_aa: CASSQDRTGPDDEQYF
d_call: TRBD1; j_call: TRBJ2-5; v_call: TRBV20-1; clone_size: few; cdr3_nt: TGCAGTGCCTGGACAGGGACGGAGACCCAGTACTTC; cdr3_aa: CSAWTGTETQYF
d_call: -; j_call: TRBJ2-1; v_call: TRBV7-9; clone_size: few; cdr3_nt: TGTGCCAGCAGCTTATTGGGTGATGAGCAGTTCTTC; cdr3_aa: CASSLLGDEQFF
d_call: -; j_call: TRBJ2-7; v_call: TRBV6-5; clone_size: few; cdr3_nt: TGTGCCAGCAGTTACTCGCTCGGCGGGGCCCTCGACGAGCAGTACTTC; cdr3_aa: CASSYSLGGALDEQYF
d_call: -; j_call: TRBJ1-2; v_call: TRBV7-8; clone_size: -; cdr3_nt: TGTGCCAGCAGCGACCCGGGCAGGGACTATGGCTACACCTTC; cdr3_aa: CASSDPGRDYGYTF
d_call: -; j_call: TRBJ1-5; v_call: TRBV10-2; clone_size: few; cdr3_nt: TGCGCCAGCAGTGAGTCCCCGGGGAATAGCAATCAGCCCCAGCATTTT; cdr3_aa: CASSESPGNSNQPQHF
d_call: -; j_call: TRBJ1-2; v_call: TRBV11-2; clone_size: -; cdr3_nt: TGTGCCAGCAGCTTAGAAGCCATCGGGTATGGCTACACCTTC; cdr3_aa: CASSLEAIGYGYTF
d_call: -; j_call: TRBJ2-7; v_call: TRBV5-5; clone_size: -; cdr3_nt: TGTGCCAGCAGCCTGACAGAGAACGAGCAGTACTTC; cdr3_aa: CASSLTENEQYF
d_call: -; j_call: TRBJ1-5; v_call: TRBV25-1; clone_size: -; cdr3_nt: TGTGCCAGCAGTGAGTCAGTTTACAATCAGCCCCAGCATTTT; cdr3_aa: CASSESVYNQPQHF
d_call: TRBD2; j_call: TRBJ2-1; v_call: TRBV4-1; clone_size: many; cdr3_nt: TGCGCCAGCAGCCAAGATGGCAGCGGGGGGTGGGATGAGCAGTTCTTC; cdr3_aa: CASSQDGSGGWDEQFF
d_call: -; j_call: TRBJ1-1; v_call: TRBV7-9; clone_size: many; cdr3_nt: TGTGCCAGCAGCCCTTCCGGGGGCTCGGAGGAAGCTTTCTTT; cdr3_aa: CASSPSGGSEEAFF
d_call: TRBD1; j_call: TRBJ1-2; v_call: TRBV7-2; clone_size: many; cdr3_nt: TGTGCCAGCCGCGGGACAGGCCTACCCTATGGCTACACCTTC; cdr3_aa: CASRGTGLPYGYTF
d_call: -; j_call: TRBJ1-1; v_call: TRBV5-1; clone_size: many; cdr3_nt: TGCGCCAGCAGCGCAACGGACGGTAACACTGAAGCTTTCTTT; cdr3_aa: CASSATDGNTEAFF
d_call: -; j_call: TRBJ2-7; v_call: TRBV2; clone_size: few; cdr3_nt: TGTGCCAGCAGTGAAGCAGATGGGGGTATCTACGAGCAGTACTTC; cdr3_aa: CASSEADGGIYEQYF
d_call: -; j_call: TRBJ2-7; v_call: TRBV4-1; clone_size: few; cdr3_nt: TGCGCCAGCAGCCAAGGGGCGGGACACCCCTCCTACGAGCAGTACTTC; cdr3_aa: CASSQGAGHPSYEQYF
d_call: TRBD2; j_call: TRBJ2-7; v_call: TRBV19; clone_size: -; cdr3_nt: TGTGCCAGTAGTCCTCTTAGCGGGGCCCAGGACGAGCAGTACTTC; cdr3_aa: CASSPLSGAQDEQYF
d_call: -; j_call: TRBJ2-7; v_call: TRBV19; clone_size: many; cdr3_nt: TGTGCCAGTAGTATTGGCGGGGACCTTTACGAGCAGTACTTC; cdr3_aa: CASSIGGDLYEQYF
d_call: -; j_call: TRBJ2-1; v_call: TRBV6-2/TRBV6-3; clone_size: many; cdr3_nt: TGTGCCAGCAGTTACTCGCCGGAGAATGAGCAGTTCTTC; cdr3_aa: CASSYSPENEQFF
d_call: -; j_call: TRBJ1-6; v_call: TRBV9; clone_size: -; cdr3_nt: TGTGCCAGCAGCGTAGGTTCGAATTCACCCCTCCACTTT; cdr3_aa: CASSVGSNSPLHF
d_call: -; j_call: TRBJ1-1; v_call: TRBV7-3; clone_size: -; cdr3_nt: TGTGCCAGCAGCTTAAGCGGCCGCTTGAACACTGAAGCTTTCTTT; cdr3_aa: CASSLSGRLNTEAFF
d_call: -; j_call: TRBJ2-2; v_call: TRBV7-2; clone_size: many; cdr3_nt: TGTGCCAGCAGCCCCCTATGGCAGATGAACACCGGGGAGCTGTTTTTT; cdr3_aa: CASSPLWQMNTGELFF
d_call: -; j_call: TRBJ2-6; v_call: TRBV27; clone_size: -; cdr3_nt: TGTGCCAGCAGCAATACCGCGGCCTCCGGCAACGTCCTGACTTTC; cdr3_aa: CASSNTAASGNVLTF
d_call: -; j_call: TRBJ1-1; v_call: TRBV6-5; clone_size: -; cdr3_nt: TGTGCCAGCAGTTATAAGGCCGCGACTGAAGCTTTCTTT; cdr3_aa: CASSYKAATEAFF
d_call: -; j_call: TRBJ1-2; v_call: TRBV3-1; clone_size: few; cdr3_nt: TGTGCCAGCAGCCCACCAGTGGGCAGGGAGTTCGACCCTAACTATGGCTACACCTTC; cdr3_aa: CASSPPVGREFDPNYGYTF
d_call: TRBD2; j_call: TRBJ2-3; v_call: TRBV5-1; clone_size: -; cdr3_nt: TGCGCCAGCAGCTTTTTAGCGGGGGCCACAGATACGCAGTATTTT; cdr3_aa: CASSFLAGATDTQYF
d_call: TRBD1; j_call: TRBJ2-2; v_call: TRBV12-3/TRBV12-4; clone_size: many; cdr3_nt: TGTGCCAGCAGTTTAGTCCACAGGGGCGGCACCGGGGAGCTGTTTTTT; cdr3_aa: CASSLVHRGGTGELFF
d_call: -; j_call: TRBJ2-5; v_call: TRBV7-9; clone_size: -; cdr3_nt: TGTGCCAGCAGCTCATGGGGGACCGGGGAGGTGGAGACCCAGTACTTC; cdr3_aa: CASSSWGTGEVETQYF
d_call: TRBD1; j_call: TRBJ1-1; v_call: TRBV7-8; clone_size: -; cdr3_nt: TGTGCCAGCAGCCCGTGGACAGGACCCACTGAAGCTTTCTTT; cdr3_aa: CASSPWTGPTEAFF
d_call: -; j_call: TRBJ1-6; v_call: TRBV18; clone_size: many; cdr3_nt: TGTGCCAGCTCACCAGACCGAGCCCTCCACTTT; cdr3_aa: CASSPDRALHF
d_call: -; j_call: TRBJ2-5; v_call: TRBV11-2; clone_size: many; cdr3_nt: TGTGCCAGCAGCTCCGCGGGTGGGTGGGAGACCCAGTACTTC; cdr3_aa: CASSSAGGWETQYF
d_call: -; j_call: TRBJ1-5; v_call: TRBV6-5; clone_size: -; cdr3_nt: TGTGCCAGCAGTTACTCGACGGGGGATAATAGCAATCAGCCCCAGCATTTT; cdr3_aa: CASSYSTGDNSNQPQHF
d_call: -; j_call: TRBJ2-1; v_call: TRBV4-3; clone_size: many; cdr3_nt: TGCGCCAGCAGCCAAGAATGGGGATATGAGCAGTTCTTC; cdr3_aa: CASSQEWGYEQFF
d_call: TRBD2; j_call: TRBJ2-2; v_call: TRBV5-6; clone_size: few; cdr3_nt: TGTGCCAGCAGCTTCCGGACGGGAGGGTCCGGGGAGCTGTTTTTT; cdr3_aa: CASSFRTGGSGELFF
d_call: -; j_call: TRBJ2-1; v_call: TRBV4-1; clone_size: many; cdr3_nt: TGCGCCAGCAGCCCTAACCGACGCGAGGTCTACAATGAGCAGTTCTTC; cdr3_aa: CASSPNRREVYNEQFF
d_call: TRBD1; j_call: TRBJ2-5; v_call: TRBV3-1; clone_size: many; cdr3_nt: TGTGCCAGCAGCCAAGAAGGGGGCGGCGATCGGGAGACCCAGTACTTC; cdr3_aa: CASSQEGGGDRETQYF
d_call: -; j_call: TRBJ2-5; v_call: TRBV29-1; clone_size: many; cdr3_nt: TGCAGCGTTTCAGGGGGCCAGCGGGGGATCCAAGAGACCCAGTACTTC; cdr3_aa: CSVSGGQRGIQETQYF
d_call: -; j_call: TRBJ2-5; v_call: TRBV4-1; clone_size: few; cdr3_nt: TGCGCCAGCAGCCAAGATTCGCAAGAGACCCAGTACTTC; cdr3_aa: CASSQDSQETQYF
d_call: -; j_call: TRBJ1-1; v_call: TRBV10-2; clone_size: few; cdr3_nt: TGCGCCAGCAGTGACATCCCTGGAGGGACTGAAGCTTTCTTT; cdr3_aa: CASSDIPGGTEAFF
d_call: -; j_call: TRBJ2-1; v_call: TRBV20-1; clone_size: few; cdr3_nt: TGCAGTGGCCGACCGGGGGGCCCCTACAATGAGCAGTTCTTC; cdr3_aa: CSGRPGGPYNEQFF
d_call: -; j_call: TRBJ1-5; v_call: TRBV10-3; clone_size: -; cdr3_nt: TGTGCCATCAGTGAGTTCGGATTAGAAGGCAATCAGCCCCAGCATTTT; cdr3_aa: CAISEFGLEGNQPQHF
d_call: -; j_call: TRBJ2-2; v_call: TRBV5-4; clone_size: -; cdr3_nt: TGTGCCAGCAGCTTGGCGGTGGCCACCGGGGAGCTGTTTTTT; cdr3_aa: CASSLAVATGELFF
d_call: TRBD2; j_call: TRBJ2-1; v_call: TRBV7-8; clone_size: many; cdr3_nt: TGTGCCAGCAGCGGGACTAGCGGGGGGTTGTCCTACAATGAGCAGTTCTTC; cdr3_aa: CASSGTSGGLSYNEQFF
d_call: -; j_call: TRBJ2-3; v_call: TRBV7-9; clone_size: few; cdr3_nt: TGTGCCAGCAGCTTAAGGGGGGCTCGAGATACGCAGTATTTT; cdr3_aa: CASSLRGARDTQYF
d_call: -; j_call: TRBJ2-6; v_call: TRBV25-1; clone_size: -; cdr3_nt: TGTGCCAGCAGTGAGATGGGGGGCTGGTCGGGGGCCAACGTCCTGACTTTC; cdr3_aa: CASSEMGGWSGANVLTF
d_call: -; j_call: TRBJ2-7; v_call: TRBV21-1; clone_size: few; cdr3_nt: TGTGCCAGCAGCAAAAGGCCCGAGCTCAAAGGTCCCGATCTCTACGAGCAGTACTTC; cdr3_aa: CASSKRPELKGPDLYEQYF
d_call: TRBD2; j_call: TRBJ2-7; v_call: TRBV6-5; clone_size: many; cdr3_nt: TGTGCCAGCAGTTACGACGGGGGGGCCAACGAGCAGTACTTC; cdr3_aa: CASSYDGGANEQYF
d_call: -; j_call: TRBJ2-4; v_call: TRBV7-8; clone_size: many; cdr3_nt: TGTGCCAGCAGCGGTGGACTAAGGAGTGGTAACATTCAGTACTTC; cdr3_aa: CASSGGLRSGNIQYF
d_call: -; j_call: TRBJ1-1; v_call: TRBV7-8; clone_size: many; cdr3_nt: TGTGCCAGCAGCCCGGGCCGGGAGGAAGCTTTCTTT; cdr3_aa: CASSPGREEAFF
d_call: -; j_call: TRBJ1-1; v_call: TRBV4-3; clone_size: few; cdr3_nt: TGCGCCAGCAGCCAAGACAGGAGGGGGAACACTGAAGCTTTCTTT; cdr3_aa: CASSQDRRGNTEAFF
d_call: -; j_call: TRBJ2-6; v_call: TRBV4-1; clone_size: many; cdr3_nt: TGCGCCAGCAGCCCCATAGACTCGGCGCGTGGGGCCAACGTCCTGACTTTC; cdr3_aa: CASSPIDSARGANVLTF